The T cell receptor (beta chain) under discussion was sequenced for a study of blood T cell repertoires in COVID-19. Study-wide context: Some COVID-19 samples were acute and others convalescent; all came from the United States, Italy and Spain.

CDR1 and CDR2 (germline): MDHEN, SYDVKM. The CDR3 length is 16 residues. With 5 bases clipped from V and 2 bases from J, the junction kept 9 bases outside the gene matches. Participant ages covered roughly 18 to 89 years across about two dozen US areas. The study assigned cohorts using participant-reported clinical history. Per the study methods: Amplification of reference gene primers was used by the study to estimate nucleated cell counts. Method: immunoSEQ multiplex PCR; TCRdb's copy keeps in-frame clones and lacks some. V, J and clone size are taken as reported in that table, and D and trimming were inferred from the DNA itself. In the table there are around 290,000 clones, 88% of which are singletons.

Specimen: PBMCs or T cells enriched from blood (not recorded which). The chain recombines TRBV28 with TRBJ2-3; 8 nucleotides agree with TRBD2. The source is a woman aged 30 to 39 who had recovered from COVID-19. The CDR3 DNA is TGTGCCAGCAGTCCGGAAGCGGGGGAGAACACAGATACGCAGTATTTT. Encoded protein: CASSPEAGENTDTQYF.